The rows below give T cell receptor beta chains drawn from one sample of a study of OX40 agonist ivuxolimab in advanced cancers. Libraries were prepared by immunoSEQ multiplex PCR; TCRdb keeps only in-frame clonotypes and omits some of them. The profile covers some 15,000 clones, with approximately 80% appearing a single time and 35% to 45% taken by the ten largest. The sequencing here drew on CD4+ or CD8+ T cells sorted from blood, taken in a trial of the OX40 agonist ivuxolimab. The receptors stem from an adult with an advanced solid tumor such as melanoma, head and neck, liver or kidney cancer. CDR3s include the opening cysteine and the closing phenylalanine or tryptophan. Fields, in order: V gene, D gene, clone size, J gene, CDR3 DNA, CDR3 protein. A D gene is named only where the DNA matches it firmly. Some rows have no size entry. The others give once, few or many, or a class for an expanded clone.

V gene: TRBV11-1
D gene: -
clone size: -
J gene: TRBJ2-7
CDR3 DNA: TGTGCCAGCAGCTTAAGCCGGGCAGGGTCCTACGAGCAGTACTTC
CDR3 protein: CASSLSRAGSYEQYF

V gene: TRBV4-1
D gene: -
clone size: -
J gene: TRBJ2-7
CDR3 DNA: TGCGCCAGCAGCCAAGATCCTTACTACGAGCAGTACTTC
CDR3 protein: CASSQDPYYEQYF

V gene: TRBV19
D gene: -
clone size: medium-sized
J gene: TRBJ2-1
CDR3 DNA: TGTGCCAGTAGTATAGGGGCAGATTACAATGAGCAGTTCTTC
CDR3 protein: CASSIGADYNEQFF

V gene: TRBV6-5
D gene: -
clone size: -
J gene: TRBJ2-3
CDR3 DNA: TGTGCCAGCTCGTACGGAGAGGGGACAGATACGCAGTATTTT
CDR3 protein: CASSYGEGTDTQYF

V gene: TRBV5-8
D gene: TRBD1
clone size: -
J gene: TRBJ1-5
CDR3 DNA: TGTGCCAGCAGCCCTGGACAGGCTACCAATCAGCCCCAGCATTTT
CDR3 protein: CASSPGQATNQPQHF

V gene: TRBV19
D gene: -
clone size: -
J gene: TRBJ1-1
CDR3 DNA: TGTGCCAGTAATTTGGGAGGGAACACTGAAGCTTTCTTT
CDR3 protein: CASNLGGNTEAFF

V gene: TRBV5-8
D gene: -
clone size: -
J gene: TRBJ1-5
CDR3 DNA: TGTGCCAGCGGGCATAGGGCGAATCAGCCCCAGCATTTT
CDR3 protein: CASGHRANQPQHF

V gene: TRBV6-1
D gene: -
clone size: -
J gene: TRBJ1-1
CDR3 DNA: TGTGCCAGCAGTCCCGTTAACACTGAAGCTTTCTTT
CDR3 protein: CASSPVNTEAFF

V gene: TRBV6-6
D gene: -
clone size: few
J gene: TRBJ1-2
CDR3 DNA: TGTGCCATCCTAGGGGTCTATGGCTACACCTTC
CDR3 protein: CAILGVYGYTF

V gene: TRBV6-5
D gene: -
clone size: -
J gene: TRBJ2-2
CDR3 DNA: TGTGCCAGCAGTTACTCGTGGGATCCCACCGGGGAGCTGTTTTTT
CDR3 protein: CASSYSWDPTGELFF

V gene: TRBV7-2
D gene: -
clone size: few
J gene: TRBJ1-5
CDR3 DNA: TGTGCCAGCAGCCAATGGTTAGGGTTCAACCAGCATTTT
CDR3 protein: CASSQWLGFNQHF

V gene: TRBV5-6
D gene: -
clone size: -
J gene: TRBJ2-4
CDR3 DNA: TGTGCCAGCAGCCTCCCAGGGTCACCAAACATTCAGTACTTC
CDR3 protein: CASSLPGSPNIQYF

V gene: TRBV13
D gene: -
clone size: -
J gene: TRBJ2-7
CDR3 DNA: TGTGCCAGCAGCTTTAGCTCCTACGAGCAGTACTTC
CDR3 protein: CASSFSSYEQYF

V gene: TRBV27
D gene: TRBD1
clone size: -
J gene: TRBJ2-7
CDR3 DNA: TGTGCCAGCAGTTTAGGCACAGGGGTCGGCGAGCAGTACTTC
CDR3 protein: CASSLGTGVGEQYF

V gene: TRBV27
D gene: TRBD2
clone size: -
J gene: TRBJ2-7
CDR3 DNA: TGTGCCAGCAGTCTCGGAGGAACGGGACTAGCGGCCGAGCAGTACTTC
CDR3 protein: CASSLGGTGLAAEQYF

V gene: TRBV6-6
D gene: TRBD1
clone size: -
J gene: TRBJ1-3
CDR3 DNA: TGTGCCAGCAGAGGACAGGGGGCTGGAAACACCATATATTTT
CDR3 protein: CASRGQGAGNTIYF

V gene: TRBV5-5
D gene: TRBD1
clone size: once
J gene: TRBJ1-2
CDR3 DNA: TGTGCCAGCAGCGTGGACAGGGGGAACTATGGCTACACCTTC
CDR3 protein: CASSVDRGNYGYTF

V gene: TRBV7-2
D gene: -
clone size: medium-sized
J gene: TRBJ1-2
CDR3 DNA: TGTGCCAGCAGCTTAGCGTTCTTGGGTGATGGCTACACCTTC
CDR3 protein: CASSLAFLGDGYTF

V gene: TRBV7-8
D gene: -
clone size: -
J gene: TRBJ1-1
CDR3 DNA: TGTGCCAGCAGCTTAGCGTCGCGACAGCTTAACACTGAAGCTTTCTTT
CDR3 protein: CASSLASRQLNTEAFF

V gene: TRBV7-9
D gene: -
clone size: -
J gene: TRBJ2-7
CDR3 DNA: TGTGCCAGCAGCTTAGCGGACAGAACCTACGAGCAGTACTTC
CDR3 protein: CASSLADRTYEQYF

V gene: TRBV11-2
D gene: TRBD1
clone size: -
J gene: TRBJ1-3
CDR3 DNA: TGTGCCAGCAGCTTAGCGGGGACAGCCGACACCATATATTTT
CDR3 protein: CASSLAGTADTIYF

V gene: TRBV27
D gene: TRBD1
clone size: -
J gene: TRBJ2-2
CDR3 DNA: TGTGCCAGCAGCCCCGCCGGGACAGGGTATCAAAACGGGGAGCTGTTTTTT
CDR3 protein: CASSPAGTGYQNGELFF

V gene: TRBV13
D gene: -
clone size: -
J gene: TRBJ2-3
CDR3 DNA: TGTGCCAGCAGCTTCCGGGGGGCTGAAGATACGCAGTATTTT
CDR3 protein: CASSFRGAEDTQYF

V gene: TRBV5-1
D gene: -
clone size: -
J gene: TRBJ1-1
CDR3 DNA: TGCGCCAGCAGCCGAGGGGGGTACCAGGGGAACACTGAAGCTTTCTTT
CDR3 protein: CASSRGGYQGNTEAFF

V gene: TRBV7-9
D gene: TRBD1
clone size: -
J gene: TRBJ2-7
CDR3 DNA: TGTGCCAGCAGCTCAGGACAGGTCTACGAGCAGTACTTC
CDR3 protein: CASSSGQVYEQYF

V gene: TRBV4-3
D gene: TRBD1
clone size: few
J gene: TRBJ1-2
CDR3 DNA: TGCGCCAGCAGCCAAGATCTTTGGGCAGGGGGGACTGGCTACACCTTC
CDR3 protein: CASSQDLWAGGTGYTF

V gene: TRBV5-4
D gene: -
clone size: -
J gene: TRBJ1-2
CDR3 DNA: TGTGCCAGCCGATTACCGGGACACCTGTCGGGCTACACCTTC
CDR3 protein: CASRLPGHLSGYTF

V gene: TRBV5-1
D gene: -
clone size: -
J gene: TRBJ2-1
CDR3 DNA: TGCGCCAGCAGCTTAGCGGGCAATGAGCAGTTCTTC
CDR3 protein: CASSLAGNEQFF

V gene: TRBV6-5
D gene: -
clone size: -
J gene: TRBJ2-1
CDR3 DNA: TGTGCCAGCCTAACTGCCACGGGGAATGAGCAGTTCTTC
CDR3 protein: CASLTATGNEQFF

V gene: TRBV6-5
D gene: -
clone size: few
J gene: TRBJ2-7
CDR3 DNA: TGTGCCAGCAGTTATTCGTACACCTACGAGCAGTACTTC
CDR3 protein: CASSYSYTYEQYF

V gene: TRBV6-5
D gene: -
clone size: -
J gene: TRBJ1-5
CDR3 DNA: TGTGCCAGCAGTTTGCGGCAGGGCACCCAGCCCCAGCATTTT
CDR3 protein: CASSLRQGTQPQHF

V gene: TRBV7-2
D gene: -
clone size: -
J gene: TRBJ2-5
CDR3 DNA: TGTGCCAGCAGACAAACCGGGACCCTCCAAGAGACCCAGTACTTC
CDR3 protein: CASRQTGTLQETQYF

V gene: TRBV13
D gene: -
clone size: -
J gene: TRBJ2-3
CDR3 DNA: TGTGCCAGCAGCTTACTGGGGGATGGTACGCAGTATTTT
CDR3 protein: CASSLLGDGTQYF

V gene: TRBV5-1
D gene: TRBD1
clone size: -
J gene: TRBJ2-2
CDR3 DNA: TGCGCCAGCAGCTGGGGACAGGGGGCTACCGGGGAGCTGTTTTTT
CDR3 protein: CASSWGQGATGELFF

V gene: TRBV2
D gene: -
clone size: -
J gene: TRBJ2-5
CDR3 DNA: TGTGCCAGCAGCTTAGTGAGGACAGAAAAAGAGACCCAGTACTTC
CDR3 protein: CASSLVRTEKETQYF

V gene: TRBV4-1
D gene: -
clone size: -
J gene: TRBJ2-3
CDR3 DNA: TGCGCCAGCAGCCCGGACGGCGGTACGCAGTATTTT
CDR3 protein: CASSPDGGTQYF

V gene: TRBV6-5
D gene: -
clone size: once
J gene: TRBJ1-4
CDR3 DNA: TGTGCCAGCAGTGGACCACAGGGCCTCCTGTTTTTT
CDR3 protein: CASSGPQGLLFF